Below, 16 T cell receptor beta chains from the same sample are listed, as sequenced in a study of cytomegalovirus exposure and HLA in healthy donors. PCR involved 60 Vbeta and 13 Jbeta primers. This table comes from immunoSEQ multiplex PCR, and its TCRdb copy is limited to in-frame clones, with some not included. Found here are about 180,000 clones, about three quarters of them singletons; the top ten hold 5% to 8%. Sequences were obtained from PBMCs. The source of these receptors is a man aged 35 to 55 in good health and CMV-seropositive.

The genes are TRBV27 and TRBJ2-7; D perhaps matches TRBD1 (5 bases). This CDR3 spans 14 amino acids. V was cut by 0 bases and J by 5 bases, with 11 bases left in between. Looked up from germline, CDR1 is MNHEY and CDR2 is SMNVEV (reference sequence). The CDR3 region has the DNA TGTGCCAGCAGTTTATCTTCAGGGTTCCACGAGCAGTACTTC. Its protein product is CASSLSSGFHEQYF.

CDR3 amino acids: CASRRTSGNTGELFF. The DNA of the CDR3 is TGTGCCAGCAGAAGGACTAGCGGGAACACCGGGGAGCTGTTTTTT. V is TRBV6-5 and J is TRBJ2-2, with 10 bases that match TRBD2. The CDR3 sequence is 15 residues long. CDR1 MNHEY and CDR2 SVGAGI come from the germline V gene. V lost 6 bases to trimming and J lost 1 base; unmatched junction nucleotides: 2.

V gene TRBV10-3 combines with J gene TRBJ1-2; D is perhaps TRBD1 (5 bases). The V and J ends lost 4 bases and 6 bases respectively, with 9 bases between them. The germline gives CDR1 ENHRY, CDR2 SYGVKD. This CDR3 spans 12 amino acids. The DNA for the CDR3 is TGTGCCATCAGTGCGGGGGGGAATGGCTACACCTTC. It codes for CAISAGGNGYTF.

This clone was detected only once. The gene calls are TRBV6-5 and TRBJ2-2; D not resolved. Trimming removed 5 bases from V and 4 bases from J, with 11 bases in between. CDR3 length equals 14 residues. Germline V lookup: CDR1 MNHEY, CDR2 SVGAGI. The CDR3 region has the DNA TGTGCCAGCAGTAAAGAGACGGGCACCGGGGAGCTGTTTTTT. Its translation: CASSKETGTGELFF.

The chain uses TRBV28 and TRBJ2-1; D is uncertain. Germline V CDR1 and CDR2: MDHEN, SYDVKM. There are 14 residues in the CDR3. The V end was cut by 8 bases, the J end by 9 bases, with 20 bases between. The DNA of the CDR3 is TGTGCCAGCGGCGCGGCTGCGGTCGAGGCTGAGCAGTTCTTC. Translating it yields CASGAAAVEAEQFF.

V and J are TRBV14 and TRBJ2-2, with TRBD2 matching 8 bases. There are 15 residues in the CDR3. J was trimmed by 6 bases and V by 3 bases; bases with no gene match: 6. The germline V gene encodes CDR1 SGHDN and CDR2 FVKESK. CDR3 DNA: TGTGCCAGCAGCCAGTGGCTAGCGGGCGCCGGGGAGCTGTTTTTT. It encodes CASSQWLAGAGELFF.

This clone was detected only once. This sequence joins TRBV5-1 and TRBJ2-7, with 9 bases matching TRBD2. V dropped 4 bases and J dropped 0; count of bases not matched to a gene: 11. Germline CDR1 is SGHRS and CDR2 is YFSETQ. The length of the CDR3 is 17 residues. This CDR3 is CASSLAPSSGTSYEQYF. CDR3 nucleotides: TGCGCCAGCAGCCTCGCCCCCTCTAGCGGGACCTCCTACGAGCAGTACTTC.

CDR3 in amino acids: CASSLGAVGEKLFF. The DNA for the CDR3 is TGTGCCAGTAGCCTAGGGGCAGTTGGTGAAAAACTGTTTTTT. The chain carries TRBV19 and TRBJ1-4; possibly TRBD1 for D (5 bases). The V and J ends lost 6 bases and 7 bases respectively, with 15 bases between them. Germline assignment: CDR1 LNHDA and CDR2 SQIVND (reference sequence). The CDR3 runs 14 residues. Complete variable domain (other parts from reference TRBV19 and TRBJ1-4): DGGITQSPKYLFRKEGQNVTLSCEQNLNHDAMYWYRQDPGQGLRLIYYSQIVNDFQKGDIAEGYSVSREKKESFPLTVTSAQKNPTAFYLCASSLGAVGEKLFFGSGTQLSVL.

This sequence joins TRBV15 and TRBJ2-1; D possibly corresponds to TRBD1 (5 bases). This CDR3 comprises 14 residues. The germline V gene encodes CDR1 LNHNV and CDR2 YYDKDF (reference sequence). Trimming took off 1 base at V and 7 bases at J, with 11 bases between the two ends. The CDR3 DNA follows: TGTGCCACCAGCAGAGTGGGGCTTGAGAATGAGCAGTTCTTC. This translates into CATSRVGLENEQFF.

V gene TRBV7-9 combines with J gene TRBJ2-1; 9 nucleotides align to TRBD1. CDR3 length: 16 residues. Germline-derived CDR1 and CDR2 are SEHNR and FQNEAQ (reference sequence). Trimming removed 6 bases from V and 8 bases from J; junction bases left unmatched: 14. In DNA form, the CDR3 reads TGTGCCAGCAGAACCTTAGGCGGGACAGGGTTCGATGAGCAGTTCTTC. This codes for CASRTLGGTGFDEQFF.

The genes are TRBV7-3 and TRBJ2-1; D gene ambiguous. CDR3 length equals 15 residues. Germline V gene lookup returns CDR1 SGHTA and CDR2 FQGTGA. Trimming took off 4 bases at V and 2 bases at J, with 12 bases between the two ends. The CDR3 region is CASSSNVAAYNEQFF. In DNA, the CDR3 is TGTGCCAGCAGCTCGAACGTGGCAGCCTACAATGAGCAGTTCTTC.

The CDR3 loop is CASSPSYNEQFF. The CDR3 coding sequence is TGTGCCAGCAGCCCATCCTACAATGAGCAGTTCTTC. The chain has TRBV6-6 and TRBJ2-1; D unresolved. CDR3 length: 12 amino acids. Trimming removed 6 bases at V and 1 base at J, with 4 bases between. Looked up from germline, CDR1 is MNHNY and CDR2 is SVGAGI (reference sequence).

The count of this clone is one. The chain uses TRBV6-1 and TRBJ1-5; D is unclear. Germline V lookup: CDR1 MNHNS, CDR2 SASEGT. The germline V and J ends were trimmed by 8 bases and 5 bases, with 7 bases remaining between them. The CDR3 sequence is 11 residues long. DNA for the CDR3: TGTGCCAGCGGGAGGGATCAGCCCCAGCATTTT. Translated: CASGRDQPQHF.

The rearrangement uses TRBV6-1 and TRBJ1-1; D not resolved. The CDR3 covers 14 residues. V was pared by 2 bases and J by 4 bases, with 11 bases between. Germline V gene lookup returns CDR1 MNHNS and CDR2 SASEGT. CDR3 DNA sequence: TGTGCCAGCAGTGAACTCGCCAGAAGCACTGAAGCTTTCTTT. Its protein is CASSELARSTEAFF.

The genes are TRBV19 and TRBJ1-1; the D gene is possibly TRBD1 (6 bases). Trimming stripped 5 bases from V and 3 bases from J, with 16 bases between. The CDR3 is 15 amino acids. Per germline, CDR1 LNHDA and CDR2 SQIVND (reference sequence). This CDR3 is CASSARTARDTEAFF. CDR3 bases: TGTGCCAGTAGTGCCAGGACAGCTCGTGACACTGAAGCTTTCTTT.

This clone was detected only once. This sequence joins TRBV7-3 and TRBJ2-1; 12 bases map to TRBD2. The CDR3 length is 15 residues. Trimming at V came to 4 bases and at J to 2 bases, leaving 0 bases not matched to a gene. CDR1 is SGHTA and CDR2 is FQGTGA in the germline V gene. The CDR3 nucleotides read TGTGCCAGCAGCTCTAGCGGGAGGGCCTACAATGAGCAGTTCTTC. Encoded protein: CASSSSGRAYNEQFF. The full variable domain, rest sourced from reference TRBV7-3 and TRBJ2-1, is GAGVSQTPSNKVTEKGKYVELRCDPISGHTALYWYRQSLGQGPEFLIYFQGTGAADDSGLPNDRFFAVRPEGSVSTLKIQRTERGDSAVYLCASSSSGRAYNEQFFGPGTRLTVL.